This is a list of T cell receptor beta chains from one sample in a study of blood T cell repertoires in COVID-19. Profiled with immunoSEQ multiplex PCR; TCRdb holds only in-frame clones, not every one. Found here are about 270,000 clones, approximately 81% of them singletons; the top ten hold around 2.9%. The sample was peripheral blood. The source is a woman aged 55-70 years with active or convalescent COVID-19. Both conserved end residues are part of each CDR3. A D gene is named only where the DNA matches it firmly.

TRBV9	TRBJ1-2	-	CASSVGEAGVYGYTF
TRBV19	TRBJ1-2	-	CATGDTGLAGYTF
TRBV21-1	TRBJ2-4	-	CASSKGWGPGAKNIQYF
TRBV7-2	TRBJ1-1	-	CASSLVAGVDTEAFF
TRBV3-1/TRBV3-2	TRBJ1-4	-	CASSPRGPNEKLFF
TRBV11-2	TRBJ1-2	-	CASSLEDSPNYGYTF
TRBV27	TRBJ1-5	TRBD1	CASRGQGAHSNQPQHF
TRBV5-1	TRBJ2-7	-	CASSLATTPYEQYF
TRBV2	TRBJ1-4	-	CASSRNRISPTTNEKLFF
TRBV24-1	TRBJ2-5	-	CATSDGTKETQYF
TRBV27	TRBJ2-2	-	CASGGGPLLTGELFF
TRBV4-3	TRBJ2-1	TRBD1	CASSQRTGKSSLIEQFF
TRBV4-3	TRBJ1-2	-	CASSQWGLYGYTF
TRBV4-3	TRBJ2-7	TRBD2	CASSQGASGHTYEQYF
TRBV18	TRBJ2-7	-	CASSSEAYEQYF
TRBV11-2	TRBJ2-3	TRBD2	CASSLKAGAGVTDTQYF
TRBV3-1/TRBV3-2	TRBJ2-5	TRBD2	CASSPVRGKQETQYF
TRBV4-1	TRBJ2-2	TRBD2	CASTWASGGSRGSGELFF
TRBV7-8	TRBJ1-2	-	CASSSGREGYGYTF
TRBV27	TRBJ2-7	TRBD1	CASSLGTGGPYEQYF
TRBV2	TRBJ1-3	-	CASSEGAFPGNTIYF
TRBV11-1	TRBJ2-1	TRBD2	CASSLRAGGLYNEQFF
TRBV4-2	TRBJ1-1	TRBD1	CASSQVAQGAGNTEAFF
TRBV5-4	TRBJ1-2	TRBD1	CASSNRQGCTF
TRBV5-1	TRBJ1-3	TRBD1	CASSLGQGGNTIYF
TRBV12-5	TRBJ2-7	-	CASGLSGAGEQYF
TRBV25-1	TRBJ2-1	-	CASSEFSEQFF
TRBV6-4	TRBJ2-1	TRBD2	CASSEGGGEYNEQFF